This TCR beta chain originates from a study of cytomegalovirus exposure and HLA in healthy donors. In the PCR, 60 Vbeta and 13 Jbeta primers were used. Generated by immunoSEQ multiplex PCR, the TCRdb table keeps only in-frame clones and is missing some. The sample contains more than 130,000 clones, roughly 80% of which appear only once. Findings of the study overall: From TCR beta sequences, most subjects' HLA-A and HLA-B alleles were reportedly predicted accurately. Per a prior analysis, the majority of TCR beta V segments were productive roughly 87% or roughly 30% of the time. According to the study, 150 to 200 TCR beta chains were cytomegalovirus-associated.

V gave up 2 bases and J gave up 2 bases, with 4 bases separating them. Looked up from germline, CDR1 is KGHSH and CDR2 is LQKENI. The CDR3 runs to 12 residues. Concerning this clone: What it binds is not known.

This chain joins TRBV18 and TRBJ2-7, with D unclear. This clonotype originated in a middle-aged man in good health and CMV-seropositive. The sequenced sample was PBMCs. CDR3 region: CASSPNTYEQYF. In DNA form, the CDR3 reads TGTGCCAGCTCACCAAACACCTACGAGCAGTACTTC.